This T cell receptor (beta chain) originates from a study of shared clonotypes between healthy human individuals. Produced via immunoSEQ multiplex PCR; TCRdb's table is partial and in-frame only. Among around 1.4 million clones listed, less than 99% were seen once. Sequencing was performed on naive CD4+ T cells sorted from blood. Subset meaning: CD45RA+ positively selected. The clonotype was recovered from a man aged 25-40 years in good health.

In nucleotides, the CDR3 is TGTGCCAGTAGGGGGGACAGGGTGGTTTTCACTGAAGCTTTCTTT. It codes for CASRGDRVVFTEAFF. The chain has TRBV19 and TRBJ1-1; 9 bases align to TRBD1. There are 15 residues in the CDR3. CDR1 is LNHDA, CDR2 SQIVND, per germline (reference sequence). V lost 6 bases and J lost 4; bases outside the gene matches: 9.